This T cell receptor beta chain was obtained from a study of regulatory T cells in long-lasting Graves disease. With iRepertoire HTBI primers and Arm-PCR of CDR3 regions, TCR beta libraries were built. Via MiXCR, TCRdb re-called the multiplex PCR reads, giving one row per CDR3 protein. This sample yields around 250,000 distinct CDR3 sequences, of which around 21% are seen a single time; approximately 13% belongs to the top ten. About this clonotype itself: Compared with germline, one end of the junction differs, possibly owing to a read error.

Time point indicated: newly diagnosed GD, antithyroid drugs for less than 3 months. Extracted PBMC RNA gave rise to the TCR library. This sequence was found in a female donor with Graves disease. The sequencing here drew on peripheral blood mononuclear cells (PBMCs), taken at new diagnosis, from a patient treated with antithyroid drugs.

This CDR3 reads CASKATGYGVTEASF. CDR3 bases: TGTGCCAGTAAGGCGACAGGCTATGGGGTCACTGAAGCTTCCTTT. The chain links TRBV19 to TRBJ1-1; possibly TRBD1 for D (6 bases). CDR3 size: 15 residues. Per the germline V gene, CDR1 is LNHDA and CDR2 is SQIVND (reference sequence).